The next 8 T cell receptor beta chains were all read from a single sample in a study of response to subunit inactivated influenza vaccine. TCRdb fed the RT-PCR reads into MiXCR, producing one record per CDR3 protein. The sample records 500,000 to 700,000 distinct CDR3 sequences, under 30% being singletons. In addition, the sample was reused for a study of T cells expressing NK-cell markers. That paper states: UMIs were included in TCR beta cDNA generated by 5'RACE template switching.

Specimen: CD4+ T cells sorted from PBMCs, collected 11 to 12 days after vaccination. These receptors originate from a man in his forties or fifties who received an inactivated influenza vaccine.

This clonotype was recorded a few times. The chain combines TRBV6-5 with TRBJ2-3; no reliable D call. This CDR3 is 15 amino acids long. In germline, CDR1 is MNHEY, CDR2 SVGAGI. Trimming left V 2 bases short and J 0 bases short, with 9 bases between. The DNA for the CDR3 is TGTGCCAGCAGTTACGAGTTGACTAGCACAGATACGCAGTATTTT. This sequence encodes CASSYELTSTDTQYF.

This clonotype was seen more than once but under ten times. This CDR3 reads CASSPFASGRYEQYF. CDR3 in DNA: TGTGCCAGCAGCCCCTTTGCTAGCGGACGCTACGAGCAGTACTTC. This rearrangement joins TRBV28 to TRBJ2-7, with TRBD2 identical over 7 bases. Germline V gene lookup returns CDR1 MDHEN and CDR2 SYDVKM. The CDR3 consists of 15 residues. V lost 6 bases to trimming and J lost 3 bases; unmatched junction nucleotides: 11.

This clonotype has more than one count but fewer than ten. J is TRBJ2-1 and V is TRBV5-1; D gene uncertain. Trimming took off 1 base at V and 2 bases at J, with 10 bases between the two ends. The germline V gene encodes CDR1 SGHRS and CDR2 YFSETQ. The CDR3 length is 15 residues. CDR3 nucleotides: TGCGCCAGCAGCTTGATGCTGGGTACCTACAATGAGCAGTTCTTC. Encoded protein: CASSLMLGTYNEQFF.

A few counts support this clonotype. The chain couples TRBV5-1 to TRBJ1-5; 9 nucleotides align to TRBD1. J was trimmed by 5 bases and V by 0 bases; bases with no gene match: 0. Germline-derived CDR1 and CDR2 are SGHRS and YFSETQ. This CDR3 contains 14 residues. The DNA for the CDR3 is TGCGCCAGCAGCTTGGGGGACAGGGATCAGCCCCAGCATTTT. This encodes CASSLGDRDQPQHF.

This clonotype turned up a few times. The chain recombines TRBV4-1 with TRBJ2-1; 9 nucleotides match TRBD2. The V and J ends lost 2 bases and 2 bases, in that order; junction bases with no gene match: 4. This CDR3 has 16 amino acids. Looked up from germline, CDR1 is MGHRA and CDR2 is YSYEKL. The CDR3 loop is CASSQPLAGTYNEQFF. The DNA of the CDR3 is TGCGCCAGCAGCCAACCCCTAGCGGGGACCTACAATGAGCAGTTCTTC.

The chain recombines TRBV30 with TRBJ1-2, with D possibly being TRBD1 (5 bases). CDR3 length: 13 amino acids. CDR1 and CDR2 from the germline V gene are GTSNPN and SVGIG (reference sequence). Trimming left V 3 bases short and J 2 bases short, with 10 bases between. CDR3 sequence (DNA): TGTGCCTGGAGGCCGACAGTCAACTATGGCTACACCTTC. Translating it yields CAWRPTVNYGYTF. The complete variable domain, with remaining parts taken from reference TRBV30 and TRBJ1-2, reads SQTIHQWPATLVQPVGSPLSLECTVEGTSNPNLYWYRQAAGRGLQLLFYSVGIGQISSEVPQNLSASRPQDRQFILSSKKLLLSDSGFYLCAWRPTVNYGYTFGSGTRLTVV.

The chain has TRBV29-1 and TRBJ2-1; the D gene is possibly TRBD2 (5 bases). CDR3 length: 14 amino acids. Germline V gene sequence: CDR1 SQVTM, CDR2 ANQGSEA. V lost 4 bases, J lost 10 bases, and 20 bases lay in between. The CDR3, as DNA: TGCAGCGTTGGAATGGGGAGAAGTAGCGAGGAGCAGTTCTTC. As protein: CSVGMGRSSEEQFF.

This clonotype has more than one count but fewer than ten. V gene TRBV1 combines with J gene TRBJ2-5; the D call in the table, TRBD1, was not verified against the DNA. TRBV1 is a pseudogene locus. The CDR3 is 14 amino acids. The DNA for the CDR3 is TGCACCAGCAGCCTAGACAGGGAACAAGAGACCCAGTACTTC. Its protein product is CTSSLDREQETQYF.